This T cell receptor (beta chain) comes out of a study of T cell repertoires in cytomegalovirus infection. Study context: Carrying CMV and the relevant HLA type showed in public TCR beta signatures. The study, taken as a whole, reports: Identification of carriers of CMV plus the relevant HLA was achieved through cumulative public TCR beta family frequency.

The CDR3 consists of 12 residues. Germline V gene lookup returns CDR1 DFQATT and CDR2 SNEGSKA (reference sequence). V gave up 5 bases and J gave up 1 base, with 8 bases separating them. One entry per CDR3 protein, called by TCRdb with MiXCR from the reads. The table records about 320,000 distinct CDR3 sequences, more than 9% of them present only once. In this sample, this clonotype turned up a few times. What it recognizes is unknown. Sequenced input: PBMCs. This receptor was identified in a human donor in good health (CMV status not recorded). Some clones in this sample may be carry-over from other donors' samples. The chain is built from TRBV20-1 and TRBJ1-1, with D tentatively TRBD1 (5 bases). The CDR3 loop is CSARGGNTEAFF. CDR3 bases: TGCAGTGCTCGGGGGGGGAACACTGAAGCTTTCTTT.